Presented here are 7 T cell receptor beta chains from one specimen sequenced in a study of T cells in women clearing cervical HPV infection. Data came from immunoSEQ multiplex PCR; TCRdb stores just in-frame clones and leaves some out. The sample holds roughly 34,000 clones. The source material was blood buffy coat. The receptors derive from a woman between 18 and 69 years old with a cervical HPV16 infection that either progressed to CIN3+ or cleared (not recorded which).

In regard to this clone: Read sequence stops 3 residues before the CDR3 end, and the germline J gene provides the missing end. V and J are TRBV5-1 and TRBJ1-2, with D maybe TRBD1 (5 bases). CDR1 and CDR2 from the germline V gene are SGHRS and YFSETQ. CDR3 length: 17 amino acids. The CDR3 sequence: CASSSWGEKRLRDVYTF. The CDR3 DNA, read in part, is TGCGCCAGCAGCTCGTGGGGGGAGAAGAGATTAAGAGATGTC.

As for this clone: The read ends 3 residues shy of where the CDR3 ends; the end is completed using the germline J gene. The V gene is TRBV14, the J gene TRBJ1-2; unclear D gene. V was clipped by 1 base and J by 4 bases, with 7 bases between them. The CDR3 runs to 13 residues. The germline V gene has CDR1 SGHDN and CDR2 FVKESK. CDR3: CASSQGAGYGYTF. The part of the CDR3 DNA that was read is TGTGCCAGCAGCCAAGGGGCCGGCTATGGC. The full variable domain, completed using reference TRBV14 and TRBJ1-2, is EAGVTQFPSHSVIEKGQTVTLRCDPISGHDNLYWYRRVMGKEIKFLLHFVKESKQDESGMPNNRFLAERTGGTYSTLKVQPAELEDSGVYFCASSQGAGYGYTFGSGTRLTVV.

In the case of this clone: From the germline J gene comes the end of the CDR3, since the read stops 3 residues before it. This chain uses TRBV7-2 with TRBJ1-1; 8 bases are shared with TRBD1. Germline assignment: CDR1 SGHTA and CDR2 FQGNSA. Trimming took 0 bases from V and 5 from J; bases not matched to a gene: 11. The CDR3 spans 17 residues. The sequenced part of the CDR3 DNA is TGTGCCAGCAGCTTAGCGAGGGGGCAGGGGGCAAGTACTGAA. Translated, it gives CASSLARGQGASTE. The complete CDR3 sequence is CASSLARGQGASTEAFF.

The CDR3 protein is CASSGRGGNQPQHF. The sequenced part of the CDR3 DNA is TGTGCCAGCAGTGGCAGGGGGGGCAATCAGCCC. The J gene is TRBJ1-5, the V gene TRBV2; TRBD1 aligns across 7 bases. The read halts 3 residues ahead of the CDR3 end, with the missing end drawn from the germline J gene. V lost 4 bases and J lost 2; bases outside the gene matches: 2. This CDR3 spans 14 amino acids. The germline V gene has CDR1 SNHLY and CDR2 FYNNEI.

Comments on this clone: With the read ending 3 residues before the CDR3 end, the germline J gene is used to fill in that end. J is TRBJ2-2 and V is TRBV19, with 10 bases identical to TRBD1. Per the germline V gene, CDR1 is LNHDA and CDR2 is SQIVND (reference sequence). There are 15 residues in the CDR3. V lost 4 bases, J lost 5 bases, and 4 bases stayed unmatched. Partial CDR3 DNA: TGTGCCAGTAGTACTCGGGACAGGGGTACCGGGGAG. Its protein is CASSTRDRGTGE. The whole CDR3 region reads CASSTRDRGTGELFF.

On this clone: The CDR3 goes on 3 residues after the read ends, and that part is filled in from the germline J gene. The J gene is TRBJ2-7, the V gene TRBV10-3, with 8 bases that match TRBD1. Germline trimming cut 3 bases from V and 6 bases from J; bases unmatched to any gene: 10. The CDR3 spans 15 residues. Germline lookup yields CDR1 ENHRY and CDR2 SYGVKD. The CDR3 DNA, read in part, is TGTGCCATCAGTGATGGGTGGGCAGGGGGCGCCGAG. Protein sequence: CAISDGWAGGAE. The whole CDR3 reads CAISDGWAGGAEQYF.

Comment on this clone: The observed sequence ends 3 residues before the CDR3 terminus, with the missing tail filled in from the germline J gene. V and J are TRBV7-6 and TRBJ2-1; the D call may be TRBD1 or TRBD2 (5 bases each). This CDR3 region has 15 residues. Germline values: CDR1 SGHVS, CDR2 FNYEAQ. V dropped 3 bases and J dropped 3 bases, with 12 bases sitting between them. The CDR3 here is CASSFSQGDYNEQFF. The sequenced CDR3 bases are TGTGCCAGCAGCTTTAGCCAGGGAGACTACAATGAG.